These T cell receptor beta chains were read from a single sample in a study of blood T cell repertoires in COVID-19. Some clones are missing from TCRdb's copy, which holds only in-frame ones; the method was immunoSEQ multiplex PCR. The table has some 220,000 clones, around 81% seen once. The sample consisted of peripheral blood. The origin of the receptors is a woman aged 55-70 years with active or convalescent COVID-19. CDR3s include the opening cysteine and the closing phenylalanine or tryptophan. The order of the fields is J gene, D gene, V gene, clone size, CDR3 DNA, CDR3 protein. The D gene is left open where the match is weak. Clone size is stated in some rows and not others, as once, few, many or a class when expanded.

j_gene: TRBJ1-3
d_gene: .
v_gene: TRBV7-3
abundance: few
CDR3nt: TGTGCCAGCAGCTTAACCGTCTCCTTGACAGGAATCACCATATATTTT
CDR3aa: CASSLTVSLTGITIYF

j_gene: TRBJ2-5
d_gene: TRBD1
v_gene: TRBV5-1
abundance: .
CDR3nt: TGCGCCAGCAGCTCGGACAGGGGCGTGAGTGAGACCCAGTACTTC
CDR3aa: CASSSDRGVSETQYF

j_gene: TRBJ2-3
d_gene: TRBD2
v_gene: TRBV5-6
abundance: .
CDR3nt: TGTGCCAGCACCCCGGGCCTAGCGGGAGGGCAAGATACGCAGTATTTT
CDR3aa: CASTPGLAGGQDTQYF

j_gene: TRBJ2-1
d_gene: .
v_gene: TRBV3-1/TRBV3-2
abundance: .
CDR3nt: TGTGCCAGCAGCCGCCCCTGGACGGGGGACAATGAGCAGTTCTTC
CDR3aa: CASSRPWTGDNEQFF

j_gene: TRBJ1-2
d_gene: TRBD1
v_gene: TRBV9
abundance: .
CDR3nt: TGTGCCAGCAGCGTAGGGACAGGGAACGGCTATGGCTACACCTTC
CDR3aa: CASSVGTGNGYGYTF

j_gene: TRBJ2-1
d_gene: TRBD2
v_gene: TRBV4-2
abundance: .
CDR3nt: TGTGCCAGCAGCCAAACCGGGACTAGCGGGAGGGGCGTGCCCAATGAGCAGTTCTTC
CDR3aa: CASSQTGTSGRGVPNEQFF

j_gene: TRBJ2-2
d_gene: .
v_gene: TRBV12-3/TRBV12-4
abundance: .
CDR3nt: TGTGCCAGCAGTCGTAACAGGGCCGGGGAGCTGTTTTTT
CDR3aa: CASSRNRAGELFF

j_gene: TRBJ1-5
d_gene: TRBD1
v_gene: TRBV30
abundance: once
CDR3nt: TGTGCCTGGAGGGGGACAGGGACCCATCAGCCCCAGCATTTT
CDR3aa: CAWRGTGTHQPQHF

j_gene: TRBJ1-5
d_gene: .
v_gene: TRBV30
abundance: .
CDR3nt: TGTGCCTGGAGTGTTCGGGACTTGTCAGCCCAGCATTTT
CDR3aa: CAWSVRDLSAQHF

j_gene: TRBJ1-4
d_gene: TRBD1
v_gene: TRBV30
abundance: .
CDR3nt: TGTGCCTGGAGTGTGATGTGGACAGGGGAAACTGAAAAACTGTTTTTT
CDR3aa: CAWSVMWTGETEKLFF

j_gene: TRBJ2-1
d_gene: TRBD1
v_gene: TRBV11-1
abundance: few
CDR3nt: TGTGCCAGCAGCACCTGGACAGGGGGCGGTGAGCAGTTCTTC
CDR3aa: CASSTWTGGGEQFF

j_gene: TRBJ2-3
d_gene: TRBD2
v_gene: TRBV4-2
abundance: .
CDR3nt: TGTGCCAGCAGCCAAATCCGAAGCAGGGGACTAGCTGGCACAGATACGCAGTATTTT
CDR3aa: CASSQIRSRGLAGTDTQYF

j_gene: TRBJ2-2
d_gene: TRBD2
v_gene: TRBV7-3
abundance: .
CDR3nt: TGTGCCAGCAGCTTCGGACTAGCGGGAGGGGACACCGGGGAGCTGTTTTTT
CDR3aa: CASSFGLAGGDTGELFF

j_gene: TRBJ1-1
d_gene: TRBD1
v_gene: TRBV11-1
abundance: .
CDR3nt: TGTGCCAGCAGCTTAGGAGGGGGCGCGAACACTGAAGCTTTCTTT
CDR3aa: CASSLGGGANTEAFF

j_gene: TRBJ1-3
d_gene: .
v_gene: TRBV5-1
abundance: .
CDR3nt: TGCGCCAGCAGTTCGGACAGCTCTGGAAACACCATATATTTT
CDR3aa: CASSSDSSGNTIYF

j_gene: TRBJ2-7
d_gene: TRBD2
v_gene: TRBV10-3
abundance: .
CDR3nt: TGTGCCATCAAATTAGCGGGAGGTTACGAGCAGTACTTC
CDR3aa: CAIKLAGGYEQYF

j_gene: TRBJ2-5
d_gene: .
v_gene: TRBV10-2
abundance: .
CDR3nt: TGCGCCAGCAGAAACTCGGGTGTCTGGACCCAGTACTTC
CDR3aa: CASRNSGVWTQYF

j_gene: TRBJ2-5
d_gene: TRBD2
v_gene: TRBV3-1/TRBV3-2
abundance: .
CDR3nt: TGTGCCAGCAGACCGAGCGGGGGGCCCCAAGAGACCCAGTACTTC
CDR3aa: CASRPSGGPQETQYF

j_gene: TRBJ2-5
d_gene: .
v_gene: TRBV7-9
abundance: .
CDR3nt: TGTGCCAGCAGGCACGGGATCAGTCGGGAGACCCAGTACTTC
CDR3aa: CASRHGISRETQYF

j_gene: TRBJ2-3
d_gene: TRBD2
v_gene: TRBV2
abundance: .
CDR3nt: TGTGCCAGCAGCCGACTAGCGGGAGTGAGCACAGATACGCAGTATTTT
CDR3aa: CASSRLAGVSTDTQYF

j_gene: TRBJ1-3
d_gene: TRBD1
v_gene: TRBV5-6
abundance: .
CDR3nt: TGTGCCAGCAGCTTGTTACCAGGGGGCTACGGAAACACCATATATTTT
CDR3aa: CASSLLPGGYGNTIYF

j_gene: TRBJ1-1
d_gene: TRBD1
v_gene: TRBV9
abundance: .
CDR3nt: TGTGCCAGCAGCGTAGGCCCGGGACAGGGGGGGACTGAAGCTTTCTTT
CDR3aa: CASSVGPGQGGTEAFF

j_gene: TRBJ2-5
d_gene: TRBD2
v_gene: TRBV5-1
abundance: .
CDR3nt: TGCGCCAGCAGCAGCGGGGGAGAGACCCAGTACTTC
CDR3aa: CASSSGGETQYF

j_gene: TRBJ2-1
d_gene: TRBD2
v_gene: TRBV6-2/TRBV6-3
abundance: .
CDR3nt: TGTGCCAGCAGTCCGACATACGGGACTAGCAGCTACAATGAGCAGTTCTTC
CDR3aa: CASSPTYGTSSYNEQFF

j_gene: TRBJ2-2
d_gene: .
v_gene: TRBV11-2
abundance: .
CDR3nt: TGTGCCAGCAGCTCCCAGTTTGGAGGGGTAATTGGCGGGGAGCTGTTTTTT
CDR3aa: CASSSQFGGVIGGELFF

j_gene: TRBJ1-2
d_gene: .
v_gene: TRBV3-1/TRBV3-2
abundance: .
CDR3nt: TGTGCCAGCAGCCTCGGGGGAGACTATGGCTACACCTTC
CDR3aa: CASSLGGDYGYTF

j_gene: TRBJ2-7
d_gene: .
v_gene: TRBV18
abundance: .
CDR3nt: TGTGCCAGCTCACCAAGCTTCACGTCCTACGAGCAGTACTTC
CDR3aa: CASSPSFTSYEQYF

j_gene: TRBJ2-5
d_gene: TRBD2
v_gene: TRBV18
abundance: .
CDR3nt: TGTGCCAGCTCACCGGGGCTAGCGGGGAATAAAGAGACCCAGTACTTC
CDR3aa: CASSPGLAGNKETQYF

j_gene: TRBJ2-5
d_gene: .
v_gene: TRBV7-9
abundance: .
CDR3nt: TGTGCCAGCAGCTTAGGGGCAGGCGACCCTGATAACCAAGAGACCCAGTACTTC
CDR3aa: CASSLGAGDPDNQETQYF

j_gene: TRBJ2-7
d_gene: TRBD1
v_gene: TRBV5-8
abundance: .
CDR3nt: TGTGCCAGCAGCCGCCGAGGACAGGGTGTCCGCGAGCAGTACTTC
CDR3aa: CASSRRGQGVREQYF

j_gene: TRBJ1-1
d_gene: TRBD1
v_gene: TRBV6-5
abundance: .
CDR3nt: TGTGCCAGCAGTCGTGGGGGTCAGGGGGACACTGAAGCTTTCTTT
CDR3aa: CASSRGGQGDTEAFF

j_gene: TRBJ2-3
d_gene: .
v_gene: TRBV7-2
abundance: .
CDR3nt: TGTGCCAGCAGAGGGGTGTGGAGGGGTAGCACAGATACGCAGTATTTT
CDR3aa: CASRGVWRGSTDTQYF

j_gene: TRBJ1-1
d_gene: .
v_gene: TRBV3-1/TRBV3-2
abundance: .
CDR3nt: TGTGCCAGCAGCCCCTTAAATTACAGGAGTGTGGACACTGAAGCTTTCTTT
CDR3aa: CASSPLNYRSVDTEAFF

j_gene: TRBJ2-2
d_gene: .
v_gene: TRBV2
abundance: once
CDR3nt: TGTGCCAGCATTTTAGGACAGACGAACACCGGGGAGCTGTTTTTT
CDR3aa: CASILGQTNTGELFF

j_gene: TRBJ2-5
d_gene: .
v_gene: TRBV6-2/TRBV6-3
abundance: .
CDR3nt: TGTGCCAGCAGTCCCGGATCTAGCTTGGAGACCCAGTACTTC
CDR3aa: CASSPGSSLETQYF

j_gene: TRBJ2-2
d_gene: .
v_gene: TRBV9
abundance: .
CDR3nt: TGTGCCAGCAGCGCCGGGATAGCTTACACCACCGGGGAGCTGTTTTTT
CDR3aa: CASSAGIAYTTGELFF

j_gene: TRBJ2-3
d_gene: TRBD2
v_gene: TRBV11-2
abundance: .
CDR3nt: TGTGCCAGCAGCCTTAGCGGGGGGGCCGCAGATACGCAGTATTTT
CDR3aa: CASSLSGGAADTQYF

j_gene: TRBJ2-5
d_gene: .
v_gene: TRBV4-2
abundance: .
CDR3nt: TGTGCCAGCAGCCAAGTCGGAGGTGGCGCGGAGGAGACCCAGTACTTC
CDR3aa: CASSQVGGGAEETQYF

j_gene: TRBJ2-3
d_gene: TRBD2
v_gene: TRBV6-5
abundance: .
CDR3nt: TGTGCCAGCAGGGCACTAGCGAGCACAGATACGCAGTATTTT
CDR3aa: CASRALASTDTQYF

j_gene: TRBJ2-3
d_gene: .
v_gene: TRBV5-1
abundance: .
CDR3nt: TGCGCCAGCAGCTTGGATGGCAGGACAGATACGCAGTATTTT
CDR3aa: CASSLDGRTDTQYF

j_gene: TRBJ2-1
d_gene: TRBD1
v_gene: TRBV6-5
abundance: .
CDR3nt: TGTGCCAGCACCCCGGGACAGGGGCTAAATGAGCAGTTCTTC
CDR3aa: CASTPGQGLNEQFF

j_gene: TRBJ2-5
d_gene: TRBD1
v_gene: TRBV19
abundance: .
CDR3nt: TGTGCCAGTAGTCCCCGACAGGGGATGGAGACCCAGTACTTC
CDR3aa: CASSPRQGMETQYF

j_gene: TRBJ1-4
d_gene: .
v_gene: TRBV10-3
abundance: .
CDR3nt: TGTGCCATCAGTGAGGCGGCGGGGGCGACTAATGAAAAACTGTTTTTT
CDR3aa: CAISEAAGATNEKLFF

j_gene: TRBJ2-6
d_gene: .
v_gene: TRBV11-2
abundance: .
CDR3nt: TGTGCCAGCAGCGGCTGGGGGCCTGGGGCCAACGTCCTGACTTTC
CDR3aa: CASSGWGPGANVLTF

j_gene: TRBJ2-1
d_gene: TRBD2
v_gene: TRBV5-5
abundance: .
CDR3nt: TGTGCCAGCAGCAGGGACTATAGGGAGTTCTTC
CDR3aa: CASSRDYREFF

j_gene: TRBJ1-1
d_gene: TRBD1
v_gene: TRBV7-9
abundance: .
CDR3nt: TGTGCCAGCAGCTTAGACAGGGGTCCTACTGAAGCTTTCTTT
CDR3aa: CASSLDRGPTEAFF

j_gene: TRBJ1-2
d_gene: TRBD1
v_gene: TRBV28
abundance: many
CDR3nt: TGTGCCAGCAGTCCCCGGACAGGATACTATGGCTACACCTTC
CDR3aa: CASSPRTGYYGYTF

j_gene: TRBJ2-1
d_gene: .
v_gene: TRBV11-2
abundance: .
CDR3nt: TGTGCCAGCAGCTTAGATAGTCCACCAAATGAGCAGTTCTTC
CDR3aa: CASSLDSPPNEQFF

j_gene: TRBJ1-1
d_gene: .
v_gene: TRBV10-3
abundance: .
CDR3nt: TGTGCCATCGCCCGGGTGGGAGGAAGCACTGAAGCTTTCTTT
CDR3aa: CAIARVGGSTEAFF

j_gene: TRBJ2-2
d_gene: TRBD2
v_gene: TRBV27
abundance: .
CDR3nt: TGTGCCAGCAGGCGACTAGCGGTCGGGGGATGGGAGCTGTTTTTT
CDR3aa: CASRRLAVGGWELFF